The rows below give T cell receptor beta chains drawn from one sample of a study of molecular identifiers for immune sequencing clone quantification. TCRdb itself ran the PCR reads through MiXCR, one entry per CDR3 protein. This table has 600,000 to 650,000 distinct CDR3 sequences, 15% to 20% appearing once. What was sequenced was naive CD8+ T cells from blood, with Jurkat cell RNA spiked in. All receptors derive from a human donor in good health. Some libraries in this study had Jurkat cell RNA spiked in. The CDR3 runs from the conserved cysteine through the conserved F or W. The D gene is left open where the match is weak. Expanded clones get a size class; other rows say once, few or many, or leave the size out.

j_call | d_call | clone_size | v_call | cdr3_nt | cdr3_aa
TRBJ2-2 | . | few | TRBV30 | TGTGCCTGGAACCGGAGACGGACCGGGGAGCTGTTTTTT | CAWNRRRTGELFF
TRBJ2-2 | TRBD2 | few | TRBV27 | TGTGCCAGCCTTGGGGGGGGGGCCGGGGAGCTGTTTTTT | CASLGGGAGELFF
TRBJ2-1 | . | few | TRBV6-2/TRBV6-3 | TGTGCCAGCAGCCCCGGGACACAGTACAATGAGCAGTTCTTC | CASSPGTQYNEQFF
TRBJ2-7 | TRBD1 | many | TRBV7-8 | TGTGCCAGCAGCTTATTTGGACAGGGGGAACCGGAGCAGTACTTC | CASSLFGQGEPEQYF
TRBJ2-5 | TRBD2 | . | TRBV20-1 | TGCAGTGCTAGACATCTAACGACTAGCGGGATGGGGGGCATCCTCCGTGAGACCCAGTACTTC | CSARHLTTSGMGGILRETQYF
TRBJ1-1 | . | many | TRBV7-9 | TGTGCCAGCAGCTTCGGCCCAACGAACACTGAAGCTTTCTTT | CASSFGPTNTEAFF
TRBJ2-3 | TRBD2 | many | TRBV14 | TGTGCCAGCAGCCGACTAGCGGGGATATCAGATACGCAGTATTTT | CASSRLAGISDTQYF
TRBJ2-5 | TRBD1 | many | TRBV5-1 | TGCGCCAGCAGCTTGGCCGTGACAGGGGAACAAGAGACCCAGTACTTC | CASSLAVTGEQETQYF
TRBJ1-1 | . | many | TRBV7-9 | TGTGCCAGCAGCCCAACTTATGGGGCCATGAACACTGAAGCTTTCTTT | CASSPTYGAMNTEAFF
TRBJ1-5 | . | many | TRBV4-3 | TGCGCCAGCAGCCAAGATTGGGACGACGTTGAACCCCAGCATTTT | CASSQDWDDVEPQHF
TRBJ2-2 | . | many | TRBV9 | TGTGCCAGCAGCGTAGTCAAGGGCCCCGGGGAGCTGTTTTTT | CASSVVKGPGELFF
TRBJ2-7 | . | many | TRBV4-3 | TGCGCCAGCAGCCAAGGTGGGAGCTCCTACGAGCAGTACTTC | CASSQGGSSYEQYF
TRBJ2-7 | . | many | TRBV12-3/TRBV12-4 | TGTGCCAGCAGCGGCGGACAGATTGAGAGGTCCTACGAGCAGTACTTC | CASSGGQIERSYEQYF
TRBJ2-5 | TRBD2 | many | TRBV6-5 | TGTGCCAGCAATATAGCGGGGGGGCAGGAGACCCAGTACTTC | CASNIAGGQETQYF
TRBJ1-4 | TRBD1 | many | TRBV27 | TGTGCCAGCAGTTCCGGGACAGGAGGGACTAATGAAAAACTGTTTTTT | CASSSGTGGTNEKLFF
TRBJ2-7 | TRBD1 | few | TRBV7-9 | TGTGCCAGCAGCATTACCAGGGGGCAACCTACCTACGAGCAGTACTTC | CASSITRGQPTYEQYF
TRBJ1-6 | . | many | TRBV4-3 | TGCGCCAGCAGCCAAGCCCTGGCAGGGAGAGAACTCCACTTT | CASSQALAGRELHF
TRBJ2-7 | . | few | TRBV20-1 | TGCAGTGCTCCATGGCCTGACAGCTCCTACGAGCAGTACTTC | CSAPWPDSSYEQYF
TRBJ2-1 | TRBD1 | many | TRBV30 | TGTGCCTGGCTACAGGGGGATGAGCAGTTCTTC | CAWLQGDEQFF
TRBJ1-1 | . | many | TRBV14 | TGTGCCAGCACCACAGGGCGGAACACTGAAGCTTTCTTT | CASTTGRNTEAFF
TRBJ1-5 | . | . | TRBV30 | TGTGCCTGGAGTGGAGGGAATGGCAATCAGCCCCAGCATTTT | CAWSGGNGNQPQHF
TRBJ2-6 | TRBD1 | many | TRBV6-5 | TGTGCCAGCAGTACCCCCGGGACAGGGAGGTCTGGGGCCAACGTCCTGACTTTC | CASSTPGTGRSGANVLTF
TRBJ1-4 | . | many | TRBV7-9 | TGTGCCAGCAGCCCCGACAGGCCCACTAATGAAAAACTGTTTTTT | CASSPDRPTNEKLFF
TRBJ1-5 | . | few | TRBV15 | TGTGCCACCTCCCTTTCGTCGAGTGGGTATAGCAATCAGCCCCAGCATTTT | CATSLSSSGYSNQPQHF
TRBJ1-3 | . | . | TRBV12-3/TRBV12-4 | TGTGCCAGCAGTTTAGCTACGGTAAACACCATATATTTT | CASSLATVNTIYF
TRBJ2-7 | . | many | TRBV6-5 | TGTGCCAGCAGTTACTCGCCAGGGGCTACCTACGAGCAGTACTTC | CASSYSPGATYEQYF
TRBJ1-2 | . | . | TRBV2 | TGTGCCAGCATCCGAGGGTTGGGCAGGGACCCTAACTATGGCTACACCTTC | CASIRGLGRDPNYGYTF